One and the same sample provided the 14 T cell receptor beta chains below, sequenced in a study of patients and donors after allogeneic stem cell transplantation. TCRdb re-derived calls from the RT-PCR reads in MiXCR, one entry per CDR3 protein. The sample carries 390,000 or so distinct CDR3 sequences, approximately 16% recorded once. The sequenced sample consisted of blood, either unsorted or a sorted T cell fraction (not recorded which). The receptors originated from a human donor who was either an allogeneic HSCT recipient or a stem cell or donor lymphocyte infusion donor (not recorded which). It is not recorded whose cells these are; they may come from a transplant donor.

This clonotype was recorded many times. The gene calls are TRBV4-2 and TRBJ1-1; the D gene is possibly TRBD1 (6 bases). With 0 bases removed from V and 1 base from J, the gap between germline ends came to 15 bases. This CDR3 is 17 amino acids long. Per germline, CDR1 LGHNA and CDR2 YNFKEQ. The CDR3 DNA sequence: TGTGCCAGCAGCCAAGATCCAGGGGCGGCTCGGAACACTGAAGCTTTCTTT. It specifies CASSQDPGAARNTEAFF.

This clonotype was observed a few times. V gene TRBV6-2 or TRBV6-3 combines with J gene TRBJ2-5; TRBD2 matches 9 bases. Unmatched junction bases numbered 12, after V lost 4 bases and J lost 3 bases. The CDR3 length is 17 residues. Per germline, CDR1 MNHEY and CDR2 SVGEGT. The CDR3 here is CASSSDRGGREEETQYF. In DNA, the CDR3 is TGTGCCAGCAGTTCCGACCGCGGCGGGAGGGAAGAAGAGACCCAGTACTTC.

This clonotype came up a few times. The J gene is TRBJ2-6, the V gene TRBV7-9, with D maybe TRBD1 (5 bases). This CDR3 comprises 15 residues. CDR1 and CDR2 (germline): SEHNR, FQNEAQ (reference sequence). Trimming pared 5 bases from V and 4 bases from J, leaving 12 bases between. This CDR3 is CASSEAGRGANVLTF. The CDR3 DNA reads TGTGCCAGCAGCGAAGCAGGGCGCGGGGCCAACGTCCTGACTTTC.

This clonotype was found a few times. For the CDR3, the DNA is TGCGCCAGCAGCCAAGATGGGTATAGCAATCAGCCCCAGCATTTT. Its protein product is CASSQDGYSNQPQHF. The chain has TRBV4-1 and TRBJ1-5, with D hard to call. The ends were cut back, 0 bases at V and 0 bases at J, with 6 bases in the middle. The CDR3 consists of 15 residues. Germline loops: CDR1 MGHRA, CDR2 YSYEKL.

The chain recombines TRBV10-2 with TRBJ2-3; D unclear. V lost 6 bases to trimming and J lost 3 bases, with 7 bases between them. Germline CDR1 and CDR2: WSHSY and SAAADI. The CDR3 has 12 residues. The CDR3 here is CASRDPTDTQYF. The CDR3 nucleotides read TGCGCCAGCAGGGATCCGACAGATACGCAGTATTTT.

The sample holds one count of this clonotype. The chain uses TRBV6-5 and TRBJ2-4; 7 nucleotides line up with TRBD1. Unmatched junction bases numbered 14, after V lost 3 bases and J lost 3 bases. Germline V lookup: CDR1 MNHEY, CDR2 SVGAGI. This CDR3 spans 18 amino acids. The CDR3 region has the DNA TGTGCCAGCAGTTATGGGAGCGGACAGGTATTGGGCAAAAACATTCAGTACTTC. This gives the protein CASSYGSGQVLGKNIQYF.

The chain joins TRBV5-1 to TRBJ1-1, with a possible D match to TRBD1 (5 bases). Trimming cost V 0 bases and J 5 bases, with 14 bases left between them. CDR3 size: 15 residues. Germline V gene sequence: CDR1 SGHRS, CDR2 YFSETQ. The CDR3 DNA reads as TGCGCCAGCAGCTTGGCCCAGGGAAGTGGTACTGAAGCTTTCTTT. Encoded protein: CASSLAQGSGTEAFF.

This chain links TRBV20-1 with TRBJ2-3; D is possibly TRBD2 (6 bases). This CDR3 is 15 amino acids long. CDR1 DFQATT and CDR2 SNEGSKA come from the germline V gene (reference sequence). V was pared by 6 bases and J by 1 base, with 17 bases between. This chain's CDR3 is CSAPAGGPGTDTQYF. For the CDR3, the DNA is TGCAGTGCGCCCGCCGGGGGTCCTGGCACAGATACGCAGTATTTT.

The sample holds a few counts of this clonotype. The chain combines TRBV7-2 with TRBJ2-1; 10 positions match TRBD2. Germline V gene data show CDR1 as SGHTA and CDR2 as FQGNSA. The CDR3 length is 17 residues. V dropped 5 bases and J dropped 7; count of bases not matched to a gene: 14. CDR3 bases: TGTGCCAGCAGCCGAACGGGGAGCGGGGGGGCGAGGAATGAGCAGTTCTTC. This sequence encodes CASSRTGSGGARNEQFF.

The V gene is TRBV15, the J gene TRBJ2-7, with 8 bases lining up with TRBD1. Germline CDR1 reads LNHNV; CDR2 reads YYDKDF (reference sequence). This CDR3 has 17 residues. With V trimmed by 1 base and J by 2 bases, 10 bases remained unmatched. CDR3 loop: CATSRAGAGQVPYEQYF. In DNA form, the CDR3 reads TGTGCCACCAGCAGAGCTGGTGCGGGACAGGTTCCCTACGAGCAGTACTTC.

Here the CDR3 DNA reads TGCGCCAGCAGCTCCCTAACCAGCGGGACAGGGGGAATTTATGGCTACACCTTC. Its protein product is CASSSLTSGTGGIYGYTF. The rearrangement uses TRBV5-1 and TRBJ1-2, with TRBD1 matching 11 bases. J was trimmed by 5 bases and V by 3 bases; bases with no gene match: 15. CDR3 length: 18 residues. CDR1 and CDR2 (germline): SGHRS, YFSETQ. The full variable domain, in which reference TRBV5-1 and TRBJ1-2 provide the parts outside the CDR3, is KAGVTQTPRYLIKTRGQQVTLSCSPISGHRSVSWYQQTPGQGLQFLFEYFSETQRNKGNFPGRFSGRQFSNSRSEMNVSTLELGDSALYLCASSSLTSGTGGIYGYTFGSGTRLTVV.

V gene TRBV15 combines with J gene TRBJ1-1; a possible D gene is TRBD1 (6 bases). Trimming cost V 4 bases and J 1 base, with 13 bases left between them. CDR1 is LNHNV and CDR2 is YYDKDF in the germline V gene (reference sequence). The CDR3 totals 15 residues. Here the CDR3 DNA reads TGTGCCACCAGCATTGACAGGATGAAGAACACTGAAGCTTTCTTT. It encodes CATSIDRMKNTEAFF.

This clonotype was seen repeatedly, ten times or more. CDR3 bases: TGCGCCAGCAGCTTGGAGGATTACGAGCAGTACTTC. This sequence encodes CASSLEDYEQYF. The chain links TRBV5-1 to TRBJ2-7; D gene uncertain. CDR1 is SGHRS, CDR2 YFSETQ, per germline. The CDR3 contains 12 residues. The V end lost 0 bases, the J end lost 4 bases, and 5 bases lay between the germline ends.

The rearrangement joins TRBV5-1 to TRBJ1-1; 7 bases line up with TRBD1. CDR3 length: 14 amino acids. In germline, CDR1 is SGHRS, CDR2 YFSETQ. V shed 4 bases, J shed 11 bases, and the junction held 14 bases outside the gene matches. The CDR3 is CASSPEDRSLVAFF. For the CDR3, the DNA is TGCGCCAGCAGCCCTGAGGACAGGTCGCTTGTGGCTTTCTTT.